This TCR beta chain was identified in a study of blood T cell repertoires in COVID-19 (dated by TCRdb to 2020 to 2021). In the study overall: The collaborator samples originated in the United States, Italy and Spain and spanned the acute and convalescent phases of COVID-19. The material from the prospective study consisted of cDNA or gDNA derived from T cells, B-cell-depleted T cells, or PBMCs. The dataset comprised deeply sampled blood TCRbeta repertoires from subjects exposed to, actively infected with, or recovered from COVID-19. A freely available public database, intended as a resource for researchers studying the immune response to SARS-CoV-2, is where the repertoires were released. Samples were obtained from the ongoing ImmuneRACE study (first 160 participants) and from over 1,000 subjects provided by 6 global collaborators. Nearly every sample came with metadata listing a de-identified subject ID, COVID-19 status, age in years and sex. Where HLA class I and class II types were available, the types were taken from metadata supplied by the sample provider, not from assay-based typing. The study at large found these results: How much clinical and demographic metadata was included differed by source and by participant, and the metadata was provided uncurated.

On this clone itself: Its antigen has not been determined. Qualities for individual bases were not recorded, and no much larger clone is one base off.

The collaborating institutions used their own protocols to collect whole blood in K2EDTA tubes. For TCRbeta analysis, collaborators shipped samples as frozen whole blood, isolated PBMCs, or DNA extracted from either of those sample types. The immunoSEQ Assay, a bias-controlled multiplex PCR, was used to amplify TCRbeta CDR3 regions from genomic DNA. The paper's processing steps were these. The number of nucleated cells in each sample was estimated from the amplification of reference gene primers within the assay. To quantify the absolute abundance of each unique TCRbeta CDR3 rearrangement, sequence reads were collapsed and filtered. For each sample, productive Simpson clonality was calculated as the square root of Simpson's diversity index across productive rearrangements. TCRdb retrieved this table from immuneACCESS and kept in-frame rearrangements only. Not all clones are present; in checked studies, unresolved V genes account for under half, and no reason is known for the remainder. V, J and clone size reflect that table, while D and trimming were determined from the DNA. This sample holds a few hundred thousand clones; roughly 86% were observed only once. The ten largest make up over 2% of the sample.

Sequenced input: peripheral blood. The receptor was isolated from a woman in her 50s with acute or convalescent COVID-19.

At the DNA level, the sequence is TGTGCCAGCAGAGGAATGTACAGGGGAGATGGAGCTTTCTTT. Its translation reads: CASRGMYRGDGAFF. The chain is assembled from TRBV6-9 and TRBJ1-1, with 7 central nucleotides matching TRBD1. Here V drops 6 bases and J drops 10 bases, and the junction holds 14 bases not matched to any gene. The CDR3 holds 14 amino acids from the cysteine to the phenylalanine. Solely the CDR3 DNA is kept, with 42 bases framed from the first base. The germline V gene supplies CDR1 MNHGY and CDR2 SVAAGI.